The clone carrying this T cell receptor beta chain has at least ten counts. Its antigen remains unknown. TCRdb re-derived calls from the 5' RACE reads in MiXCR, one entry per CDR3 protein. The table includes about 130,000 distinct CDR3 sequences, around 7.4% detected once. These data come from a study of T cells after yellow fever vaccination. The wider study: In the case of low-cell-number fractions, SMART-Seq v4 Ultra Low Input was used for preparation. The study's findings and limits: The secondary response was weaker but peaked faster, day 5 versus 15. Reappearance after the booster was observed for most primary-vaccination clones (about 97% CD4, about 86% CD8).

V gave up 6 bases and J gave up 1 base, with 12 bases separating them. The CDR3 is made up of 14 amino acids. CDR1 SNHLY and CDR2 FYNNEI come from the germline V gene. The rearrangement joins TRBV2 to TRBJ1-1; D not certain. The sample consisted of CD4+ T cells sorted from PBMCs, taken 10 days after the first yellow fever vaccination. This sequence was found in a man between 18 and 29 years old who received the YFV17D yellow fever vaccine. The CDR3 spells CASSLDGPNTEAFF. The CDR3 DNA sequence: TGTGCCAGCAGCCTCGACGGCCCGAACACTGAAGCTTTCTTT.